This T cell receptor beta chain was identified in a study of type 1 and type 2 diabetes patients. Findings and limits, study-wide: Some HECs seen only in T1D might also appear in more T2D or control samples.

Germline V lookup: CDR1 LNHDA, CDR2 SQIVND (reference sequence). The CDR3 runs to 17 residues. V lost 5 bases to trimming and J lost 5 bases; unmatched junction nucleotides: 15. Amplification started from genomic DNA. The TCR beta CDR3 region was amplified using 30 forward and 13 reverse primers. A single record per CDR3 protein comes from TCRdb applying MiXCR to the multiplex PCR reads. Of approximately 260,000 distinct CDR3 sequences in the sample, 47% are singletons; the top ten hold approximately 13%. Note on this clonotype: What it binds is not known.

The source of this sequence is a man younger than 35 with type 2 diabetes. The gene calls are TRBV19 and TRBJ1-2; 9 nucleotides align to TRBD1. Specimen: peripheral blood mononuclear cells (PBMCs). Written as DNA, the CDR3 is TGTGCCAGTAGTCGGACCGAAATAACCGGGACAGGGTATGGCTACACCTTC. Encoded protein: CASSRTEITGTGYGYTF.